A selection of T cell receptor beta chains follows, all from one sample in a study of Graves' ophthalmopathy and Graves' hyperthyroidism. TCRdb recomputed calls from the multiplex PCR reads with MiXCR, one row per CDR3 protein. Of about 240,000 distinct CDR3 sequences listed, 45% are singletons. The sample taken for sequencing was peripheral blood. Every receptor here comes from an adult man with Graves' ophthalmopathy. Each CDR3 is given without its conserved first and last residue. Fields, in order: clone size, V gene, CDR3 length, CDR3 protein. Some rows have no size entry. The others give once, few or many, or a class for an expanded clone.

abundance: few
v_gene: TRBV10-3
len: 14
CDR3aa: AISGYRGVRAYEQY

abundance: NA
v_gene: TRBV24-1
len: 11
CDR3aa: ATSVGNMLGYT

abundance: NA
v_gene: TRBV9
len: 12
CDR3aa: ASSVAPRIQPQH

abundance: NA
v_gene: TRBV24-1
len: 12
CDR3aa: ATNDLGRTGELF

abundance: NA
v_gene: TRBV7-9
len: 11
CDR3aa: AFDRLEQETQY

abundance: NA
v_gene: TRBV20-1
len: 11
CDR3aa: SARGAGKETQY

abundance: NA
v_gene: TRBV2
len: 14
CDR3aa: ASSEAGQGLSKPQH

abundance: NA
v_gene: TRBV2
len: 11
CDR3aa: AGRGSSGNTIY

abundance: many
v_gene: TRBV2
len: 10
CDR3aa: ASSEDNEKLF

abundance: NA
v_gene: TRBV5-4
len: 13
CDR3aa: ASSPEDTGDTEAF

abundance: NA
v_gene: TRBV20-1
len: 13
CDR3aa: SARRQGRRTDTQY

abundance: NA
v_gene: TRBV12-3/TRBV12-4
len: 13
CDR3aa: ANSLRGRAFTEAF

abundance: NA
v_gene: TRBV19
len: 11
CDR3aa: ASSNTFYYEQY

abundance: NA
v_gene: TRBV12-3/TRBV12-4
len: 12
CDR3aa: ASSWQEGVTEAF

abundance: few
v_gene: TRBV7-8
len: 13
CDR3aa: ASSPSGVRHQPQH

abundance: NA
v_gene: TRBV3-1
len: 13
CDR3aa: ASSQRGAGNTEAF

abundance: NA
v_gene: TRBV6-5
len: 12
CDR3aa: ASRIPSGQETQY

abundance: NA
v_gene: TRBV20-1
len: 10
CDR3aa: SAEQQGYGYT

abundance: NA
v_gene: TRBV12-3/TRBV12-4
len: 12
CDR3aa: ASSLFRGGQPQH

abundance: NA
v_gene: TRBV7-2
len: 12
CDR3aa: ASSFVPDTGELF

abundance: NA
v_gene: TRBV7-6
len: 14
CDR3aa: ASSLGTARSTDTQY

abundance: NA
v_gene: TRBV10-3
len: 11
CDR3aa: AISESAQDTQY

abundance: NA
v_gene: TRBV11-2
len: 13
CDR3aa: ASSHPLAGVDTQY

abundance: NA
v_gene: TRBV2
len: 13
CDR3aa: ASSSGPGLSDGYT

abundance: NA
v_gene: TRBV10-3
len: 13
CDR3aa: AISESFRDRGQMD

abundance: NA
v_gene: TRBV7-2
len: 14
CDR3aa: ASSLASGGTYNEQF

abundance: many
v_gene: TRBV2
len: 11
CDR3aa: ASSETGQETQY

abundance: NA
v_gene: TRBV19
len: 12
CDR3aa: ASTWGRVNYGYT

abundance: NA
v_gene: TRBV19
len: 16
CDR3aa: ASSILPSHKGPRYGYT

abundance: once
v_gene: TRBV7-9
len: 12
CDR3aa: ASSSTGGVTEAF

abundance: NA
v_gene: TRBV7-3
len: 13
CDR3aa: ASSPQTGEGTEAF

abundance: NA
v_gene: TRBV7-2
len: 13
CDR3aa: ASSLVQGSTYEQY

abundance: many
v_gene: TRBV10-1
len: 11
CDR3aa: ASSVGLTGELF

abundance: NA
v_gene: TRBV2
len: 12
CDR3aa: ASSSGQKSEKLF

abundance: NA
v_gene: TRBV29-1
len: 10
CDR3aa: SAQGSGSPLH

abundance: NA
v_gene: TRBV7-6
len: 13
CDR3aa: ASSLGAGGQEAQY

abundance: NA
v_gene: TRBV7-9
len: 15
CDR3aa: ASSWPRESSGPYEQY

abundance: few
v_gene: TRBV20-1
len: 14
CDR3aa: SASASGGANSYEQY

abundance: NA
v_gene: TRBV12-3/TRBV12-4
len: 11
CDR3aa: ASSPTYYQPQH

abundance: NA
v_gene: TRBV12-3/TRBV12-4
len: 13
CDR3aa: ASSLSSGTPSEQY

abundance: NA
v_gene: TRBV7-2
len: 10
CDR3aa: AGSSQGETQY

abundance: NA
v_gene: TRBV10-3
len: 11
CDR3aa: AISDEPNTEAF

abundance: NA
v_gene: TRBV6-1
len: 11
CDR3aa: ASSFQGKDGYT

abundance: NA
v_gene: TRBV5-1
len: 18
CDR3aa: ASSFLWPSSSGENTGELF

abundance: NA
v_gene: TRBV29-1
len: 11
CDR3aa: SVGSLAGETQY

abundance: few
v_gene: TRBV7-9
len: 13
CDR3aa: ASSPAGANTGELF

abundance: NA
v_gene: TRBV7-2
len: 12
CDR3aa: ASSSGQADTEAF

abundance: NA
v_gene: TRBV7-9
len: 13
CDR3aa: ANSFVTSGRHEQY

abundance: NA
v_gene: TRBV5-1
len: 16
CDR3aa: ASSGGQSSGGLQETQY

abundance: few
v_gene: TRBV20-1
len: 13
CDR3aa: SASSARTSGYEQY